This T cell receptor (beta chain) was identified in a study of blood T cell repertoires in COVID-19. About the study: The United States, Italy and Spain were the sources of the acute and convalescent COVID-19 samples. Sources were T cells, B-cell-depleted T cells, or PBMCs; the material itself was cDNA or gDNA.

The V end was cut by 3 bases, the J end by 5 bases, with 17 bases between. Looked up from germline, CDR1 is ENHRY and CDR2 is SYGVKD. CDR3 length: 15 residues. Methods used by the authors: Amplification with reference gene primers provided the estimates of nucleated cell counts. TCRdb's table, derived via immunoSEQ multiplex PCR, lists solely in-frame clones and lacks some. That table furnishes V, J and clone size, whereas the DNA furnished D and trimming. The sample has around 200,000 clones; 70% to 90% are singletons. The source is a man in his sixties with acute or convalescent COVID-19. What was sequenced was peripheral blood. The V call is TRBV10-3, the J call TRBJ2-7, with D possibly matching TRBD1 (6 bases). CDR3 sequence (DNA): TGTGCCATCAGTGACCGGGACATAGGTCCCCACGAGCAGTACTTC. Its translation is CAISDRDIGPHEQYF.